This T cell receptor beta chain was captured in a study of OX40 agonist ivuxolimab in advanced cancers. Background on the study: A diagnosis of hepatocellular carcinoma, melanoma, renal cell or head and neck cancer was present in dose-escalation patients. Averaging 60 years in age, with a range of about 20 to 90, the cohort was 65% to 90% male.

The germline CDR1 and CDR2 sequences are SQVTM and ANQGSEA. This CDR3 has 11 amino acids. The V end lost 3 bases, the J end lost 7 bases, and 7 bases lay between the germline ends. Some clones are missing from TCRdb's copy, which holds only in-frame ones; the method was immunoSEQ multiplex PCR. The sample gives 7,900 or so clones, over 75% of which show up once; 25% to 35% is in the top ten. This TCR came from an adult with an advanced solid tumor such as melanoma, head and neck, liver or kidney cancer. Here the sequenced sample was CD4+ or CD8+ T cells sorted from blood, taken in a trial of the OX40 agonist ivuxolimab. The chain is built from TRBV29-1 and TRBJ2-1; the D gene is possibly TRBD2 (5 bases). As DNA, the CDR3 is TGCAGCGTTGATCCGGGGAATGAGCAGTTCTTC. Protein: CSVDPGNEQFF.